This record covers a single T cell receptor beta chain. Its antigen is unknown. This sample was included in a study of siplizumab effects on memory and regulatory T cells. Overall study results and limits: Siplizumab significantly brought down the alloreactive sequences that trace back to unstimulated CD4+ memory cells. Relative to controls at roughly 28%, mappable alloreactive CD4+ clones exhibited a mean Treg-derived proportion of over 60% with siplizumab. A major contribution to the alloresponse seemed to be made by naive T cells, which seemed more diverse than memory cells.

The length of the CDR3 is 15 residues. Germline V gene lookup returns CDR1 SGDLS and CDR2 YYNGEE. The V end was cut by 0 bases, the J end by 4 bases, with 12 bases between. Generated by immunoSEQ multiplex PCR, the TCRdb table keeps only in-frame clones and is missing some. The repertoire holds around 95,000 clones, about 94% seen once, with less than 1.5% in the top ten. The rearrangement joins TRBV9 to TRBJ2-3; D is ambiguous. What was sequenced was non-Treg CD4+ T cells sorted from blood. The source is a human donor in good health. The CDR3, as DNA: TGTGCCAGCAGCGTAGAGCCTAGTATCGCAGATACGCAGTATTTT. It yields the protein CASSVEPSIADTQYF. The full variable domain, with the rest looked up from reference TRBV9 and TRBJ2-3, is DSGVTQTPKHLITATGQRVTLRCSPRSGDLSVYWYQQSLDQGLQFLIQYYNGEERAKGNILERFSAQQFPDLHSELNLSSLELGDSALYFCASSVEPSIADTQYFGPGTRLTVL.